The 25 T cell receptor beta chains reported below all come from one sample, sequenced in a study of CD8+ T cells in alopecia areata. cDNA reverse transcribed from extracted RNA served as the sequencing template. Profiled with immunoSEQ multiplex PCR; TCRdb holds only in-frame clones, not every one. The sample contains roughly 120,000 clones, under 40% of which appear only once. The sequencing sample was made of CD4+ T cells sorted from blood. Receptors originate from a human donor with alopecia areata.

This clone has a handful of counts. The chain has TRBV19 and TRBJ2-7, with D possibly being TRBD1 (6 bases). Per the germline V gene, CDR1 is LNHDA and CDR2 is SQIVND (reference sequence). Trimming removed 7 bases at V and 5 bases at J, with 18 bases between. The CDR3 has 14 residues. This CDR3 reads CASKVAGATHEQYF. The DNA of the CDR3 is TGTGCCAGTAAGGTGGCAGGGGCTACCCACGAGCAGTACTTC. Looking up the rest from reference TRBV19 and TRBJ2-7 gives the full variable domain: DGGITQSPKYLFRKEGQNVTLSCEQNLNHDAMYWYRQDPGQGLRLIYYSQIVNDFQKGDIAEGYSVSREKKESFPLTVTSAQKNPTAFYLCASKVAGATHEQYFGPGTRLTVT.

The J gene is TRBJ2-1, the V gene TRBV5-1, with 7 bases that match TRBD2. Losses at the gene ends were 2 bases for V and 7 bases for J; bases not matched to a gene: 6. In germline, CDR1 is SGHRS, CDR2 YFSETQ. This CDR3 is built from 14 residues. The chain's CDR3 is CASSFGGSGNEQFF. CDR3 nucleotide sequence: TGCGCCAGCAGCTTCGGCGGGAGTGGAAATGAGCAGTTCTTC.

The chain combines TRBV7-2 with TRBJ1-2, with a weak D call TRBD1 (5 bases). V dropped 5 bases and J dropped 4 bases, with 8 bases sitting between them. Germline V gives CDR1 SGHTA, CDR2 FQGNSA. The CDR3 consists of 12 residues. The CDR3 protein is CASSRDSYGYTF. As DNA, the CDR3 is TGTGCCAGCAGCCGTGACAGCTATGGCTACACCTTC.

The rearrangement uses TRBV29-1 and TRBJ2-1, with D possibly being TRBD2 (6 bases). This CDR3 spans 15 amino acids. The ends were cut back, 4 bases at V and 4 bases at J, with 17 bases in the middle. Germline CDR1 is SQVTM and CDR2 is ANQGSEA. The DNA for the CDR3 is TGCAGCGTTGTTGAACGGGAGTTGATATACAATGAGCAGTTCTTC. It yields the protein CSVVERELIYNEQFF.

The CDR3 protein is CASSLDSFQPQHF. The CDR3 DNA reads TGTGCCAGCAGCTTAGACAGCTTCCAGCCCCAGCATTTT. The chain has TRBV7-9 and TRBJ1-5, with D unresolved. V was clipped by 1 base and J by 7 bases, with 8 bases between them. The length of the CDR3 is 13 residues. Germline V gene sequence: CDR1 SEHNR, CDR2 FQNEAQ (reference sequence). Supplemented by reference TRBV7-9 and TRBJ1-5, the full variable domain reads DTGVSQNPRHKITKRGQNVTFRCDPISEHNRLYWYRQTLGQGPEFLTYFQNEAQLEKSRLLSDRFSAERPKGSFSTLEIQRTEQGDSAMYLCASSLDSFQPQHFGDGTRLSIL.

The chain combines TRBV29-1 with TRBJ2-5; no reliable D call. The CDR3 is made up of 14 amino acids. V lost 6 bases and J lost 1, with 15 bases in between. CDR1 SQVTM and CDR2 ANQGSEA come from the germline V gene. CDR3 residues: CSVPARDLQETQYF. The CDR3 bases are TGCAGCGTGCCAGCTAGAGACCTCCAAGAGACCCAGTACTTC.

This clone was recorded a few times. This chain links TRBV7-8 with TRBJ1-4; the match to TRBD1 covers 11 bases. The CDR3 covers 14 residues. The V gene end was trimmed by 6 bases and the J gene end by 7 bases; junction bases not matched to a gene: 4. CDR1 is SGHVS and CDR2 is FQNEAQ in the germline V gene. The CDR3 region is CASSSGTGGEKLFF. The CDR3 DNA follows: TGTGCCAGCAGTTCCGGGACAGGGGGTGAAAAACTGTTTTTT.

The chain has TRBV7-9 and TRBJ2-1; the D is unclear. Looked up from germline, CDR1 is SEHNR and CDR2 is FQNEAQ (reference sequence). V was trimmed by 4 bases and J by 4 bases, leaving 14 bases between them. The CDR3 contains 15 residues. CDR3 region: CASSSGSSGYNEQFF. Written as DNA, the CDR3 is TGTGCCAGCAGCTCGGGCTCGTCAGGTTACAATGAGCAGTTCTTC.

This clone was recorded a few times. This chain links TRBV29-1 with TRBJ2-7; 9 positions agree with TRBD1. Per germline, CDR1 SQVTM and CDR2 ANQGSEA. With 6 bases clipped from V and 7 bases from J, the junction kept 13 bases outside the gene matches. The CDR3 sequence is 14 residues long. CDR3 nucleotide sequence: TGCAGCGTCTCAACAGGGGGCGCAGGGAGTGAGCAGTACTTC. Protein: CSVSTGGAGSEQYF.

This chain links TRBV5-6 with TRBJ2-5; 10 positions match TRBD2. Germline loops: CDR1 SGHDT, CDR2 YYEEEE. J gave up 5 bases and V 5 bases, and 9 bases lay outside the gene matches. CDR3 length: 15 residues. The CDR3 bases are TGTGCCAGCAGTGGTGGCCTAGCGGGGGTCGAGACCCAGTACTTC. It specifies CASSGGLAGVETQYF.

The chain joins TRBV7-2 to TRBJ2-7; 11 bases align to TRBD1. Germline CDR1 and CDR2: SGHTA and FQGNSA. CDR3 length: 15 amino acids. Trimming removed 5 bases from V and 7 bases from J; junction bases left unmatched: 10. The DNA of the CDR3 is TGTGCCAGCAGCCGGGACAGGGGGGGATCGGGTGAGCAGTACTTC. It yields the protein CASSRDRGGSGEQYF.

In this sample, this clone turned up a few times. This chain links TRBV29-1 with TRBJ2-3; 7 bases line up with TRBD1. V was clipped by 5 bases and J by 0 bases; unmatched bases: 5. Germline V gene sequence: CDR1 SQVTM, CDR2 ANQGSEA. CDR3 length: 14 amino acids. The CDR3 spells CSVRQGSSTDTQYF. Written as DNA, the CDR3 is TGCAGCGTTCGACAGGGTTCTAGCACAGATACGCAGTATTTT.

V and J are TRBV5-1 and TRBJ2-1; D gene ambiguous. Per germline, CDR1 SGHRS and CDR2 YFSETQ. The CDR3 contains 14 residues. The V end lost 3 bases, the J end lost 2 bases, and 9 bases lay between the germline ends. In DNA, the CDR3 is TGCGCCAGCAGCTACATGGGGACCTACAATGAGCAGTTCTTC. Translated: CASSYMGTYNEQFF.

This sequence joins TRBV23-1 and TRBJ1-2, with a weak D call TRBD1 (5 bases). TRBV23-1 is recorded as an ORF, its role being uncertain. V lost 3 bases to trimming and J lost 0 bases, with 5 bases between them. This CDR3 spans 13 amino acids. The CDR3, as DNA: TGCGCCAGCAGTCAGGGGGCTAACTATGGCTACACCTTC. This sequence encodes CASSQGANYGYTF.

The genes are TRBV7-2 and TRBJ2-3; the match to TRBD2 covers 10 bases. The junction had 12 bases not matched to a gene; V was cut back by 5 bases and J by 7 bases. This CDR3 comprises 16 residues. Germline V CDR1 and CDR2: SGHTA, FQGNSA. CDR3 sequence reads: CASSPGSGGIRYTQYF. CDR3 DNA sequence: TGTGCCAGCAGCCCTGGTAGCGGGGGGATCCGATATACGCAGTATTTT.

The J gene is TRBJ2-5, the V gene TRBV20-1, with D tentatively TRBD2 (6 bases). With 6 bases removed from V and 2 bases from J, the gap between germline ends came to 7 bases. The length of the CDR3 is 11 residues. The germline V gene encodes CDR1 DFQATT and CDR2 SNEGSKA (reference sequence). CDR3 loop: CSAAGQETQYF. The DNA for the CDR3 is TGCAGTGCCGCGGGGCAAGAGACCCAGTACTTC.

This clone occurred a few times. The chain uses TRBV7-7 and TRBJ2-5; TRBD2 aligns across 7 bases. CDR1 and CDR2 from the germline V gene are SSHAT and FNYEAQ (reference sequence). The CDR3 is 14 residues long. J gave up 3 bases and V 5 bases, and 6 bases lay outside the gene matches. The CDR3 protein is CASSHSGNKETQYF. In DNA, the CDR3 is TGTGCCAGCAGCCACAGCGGGAACAAAGAGACCCAGTACTTC.

The CDR3 here is CAWSFRNTGELFF. CDR3 DNA: TGTGCCTGGAGTTTTCGGAACACCGGGGAGCTGTTTTTT. The chain employs TRBV30 and TRBJ2-2; D call uncertain. Trimming removed 2 bases at V and 1 base at J, with 5 bases between. Germline V gene sequence: CDR1 GTSNPN, CDR2 SVGIG (reference sequence). The CDR3 is made up of 13 amino acids.

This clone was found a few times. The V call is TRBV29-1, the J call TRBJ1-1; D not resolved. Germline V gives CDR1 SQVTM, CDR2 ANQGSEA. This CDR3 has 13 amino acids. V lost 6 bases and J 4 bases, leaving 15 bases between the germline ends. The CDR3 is CSVRSERGTEAFF. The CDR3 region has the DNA TGCAGCGTGAGATCTGAACGTGGCACTGAAGCTTTCTTT.

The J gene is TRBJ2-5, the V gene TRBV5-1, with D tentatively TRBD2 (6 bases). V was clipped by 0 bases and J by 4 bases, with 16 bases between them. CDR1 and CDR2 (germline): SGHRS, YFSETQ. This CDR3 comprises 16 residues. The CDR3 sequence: CASSLGAGPGGETQYF. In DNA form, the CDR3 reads TGCGCCAGCAGCTTGGGGGCAGGCCCCGGGGGAGAGACCCAGTACTTC. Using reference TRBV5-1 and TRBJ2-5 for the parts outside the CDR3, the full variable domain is KAGVTQTPRYLIKTRGQQVTLSCSPISGHRSVSWYQQTPGQGLQFLFEYFSETQRNKGNFPGRFSGRQFSNSRSEMNVSTLELGDSALYLCASSLGAGPGGETQYFGPGTRLLVL.

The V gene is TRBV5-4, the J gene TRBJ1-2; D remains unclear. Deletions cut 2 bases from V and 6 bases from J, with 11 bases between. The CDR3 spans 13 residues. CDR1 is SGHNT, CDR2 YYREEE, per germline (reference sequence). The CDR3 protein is CASSLNQADGYTF. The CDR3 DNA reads TGTGCCAGCAGCTTAAATCAGGCAGATGGCTACACCTTC. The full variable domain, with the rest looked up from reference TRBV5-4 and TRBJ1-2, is ETGVTQSPTHLIKTRGQQVTLRCSSQSGHNTVSWYQQALGQGPQFIFQYYREEENGRGNFPPRFSGLQFPNYSSELNVNALELDDSALYLCASSLNQADGYTFGSGTRLTVV.

CDR3 region: CSVGRGQGERGYTF. The CDR3 DNA reads as TGCAGCGTTGGTCGGGGACAGGGGGAACGGGGCTACACCTTC. The V call is TRBV29-1, the J call TRBJ1-2; 11 bases are a match to TRBD1. With V trimmed by 4 bases and J by 8 bases, 9 bases remained unmatched. The length of the CDR3 is 14 residues. Looked up from germline, CDR1 is SQVTM and CDR2 is ANQGSEA. Variable domain in full (rest from reference TRBV29-1 and TRBJ1-2): SAVISQKPSRDICQRGTSLTIQCQVDSQVTMMFWYRQQPGQSLTLIATANQGSEATYESGFVIDKFPISRPNLTFSTLTVSNMSPEDSSIYLCSVGRGQGERGYTFGSGTRLTVV.

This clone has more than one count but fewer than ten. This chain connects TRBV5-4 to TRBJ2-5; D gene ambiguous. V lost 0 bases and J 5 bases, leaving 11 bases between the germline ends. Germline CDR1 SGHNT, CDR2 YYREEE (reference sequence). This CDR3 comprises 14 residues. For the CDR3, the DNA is TGTGCCAGCAGCTTGGTGTCAGAAGGGGAGACCCAGTACTTC. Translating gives CASSLVSEGETQYF.

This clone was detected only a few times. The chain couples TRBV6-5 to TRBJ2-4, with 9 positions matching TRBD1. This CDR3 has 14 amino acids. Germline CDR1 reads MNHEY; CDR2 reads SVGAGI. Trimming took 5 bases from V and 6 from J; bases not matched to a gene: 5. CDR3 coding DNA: TGTGCCAGCAGTAAACAGGGGGCTGGAAACATTCAGTACTTC. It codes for CASSKQGAGNIQYF.

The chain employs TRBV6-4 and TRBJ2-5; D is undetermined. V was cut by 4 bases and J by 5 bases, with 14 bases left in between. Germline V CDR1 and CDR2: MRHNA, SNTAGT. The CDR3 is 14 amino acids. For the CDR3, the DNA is TGTGCCAGCAGTGGGGTCTGCTCCGTTGAGACCCAGTACTTC. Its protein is CASSGVCSVETQYF.